Sequencing of this T cell receptor beta chain was carried out in a study of IL-17A CD8 T cells in psoriatic arthritis synovium. At the level of the whole study: The study was designed to define the phenotype, molecular profile and function of synovial IL-17A+CD8+ T cells in the pathogenesis of psoriatic arthritis.

After DNA extraction (Qiagen), TCRbeta V-D-J rearrangements were amplified in a bias-controlled manner and then sequenced at high throughput (immunoSEQ; Adaptive Biotech). Per the source publication's procedure: The immunoSEQ Analyzer platform was used to analyze productive sequences at the sequence level. Clonality was calculated as 1 minus Pielou's evenness, with values from 0 (highly polyclonal) to 1 (monoclonal). The Morisita index, which runs from 0 (no similarity) to 1 (complete similarity), was used to measure repertoire overlap between subsets. TCRdb took over this immuneACCESS table, retaining in-frame rearrangements with V and J assigned. Such tables are incomplete; in checked studies, under half of the missing clones stem from an unresolved V gene, and the remainder is unexplained. From that table come the V and J calls and clone size; the DNA was used to work out D and trimming. Across this sample there are approximately 2,300 clones, with about 71% seen only once. Jointly, the top ten make up 11% to 15% of the sample.

Including the terminal cysteine and phenylalanine, the CDR3 comprises 12 residues. Here the CDR3 DNA is all that survives: 36 bases in frame from base 1. Based on the germline V gene, the CDR1 and CDR2 sequences are MNHNS and SASEGT. The investigation overall reported the following: Although some individual clones took up over 4% of the repertoire, most synovial CD8+ subsets stayed polyclonal. Only a few patients were included in the TCR sequencing, a limited sample size that the authors acknowledged. Cells were obtained from synovial fluid rather than synovial tissue, because no psoriatic arthritis synovial tissue samples were available.

In this sample, this clone turned up a few times. It has no known antigen specificity. Germline is not matched at one junction end, which may reflect a read error. Synovial fluid effusions were drawn by aspiration from the actively inflamed joints of psoriatic arthritis patients. For each patient, synovial fluid served as the source from which three memory CD8+ T cell populations were isolated by sorting: Tc1 cells (IL-17A-IFNgamma+), Tc17 cells (IL-17A+) and the bulk memory fraction, allowing their TCR repertoires to be compared. Psoriatic arthritis patients met the Classification of Psoriatic Arthritis Study Group (CASPAR) criteria. The bulk memory CD8+ T cell sort included CD45RA-CD27+/- cells together with CD45RA+CD27- cells. A few patients with psoriatic arthritis provided sorted synovial fluid CD8+ T cell subsets that underwent TCRbeta sequencing. After isolation with Lymphoprep, synovial fluid mononuclear cells were cryopreserved in liquid nitrogen until use. About 50% fetal calf serum and around 9.5% dimethyl sulfoxide were contained in the cryopreservation medium.

Recombination joined TRBV6-1 with TRBJ1-1; a tentative D match to TRBD1 spans 6 bases. This TCR was sampled from a human donor with psoriatic arthritis. Sample: memory CD8+ T cells from synovial fluid. This specimen's cell subset or site label, per the study, means: bulk memory CD8+ T cells (CD45RA-CD27+/- and CD45RA+CD27-). Here is the DNA: TGTGCCAGCAGCCAGGGGAACCCTGAAGCTTTCTTT. Translated, this gives CASSQGNPEAFF.